The T cell receptor (beta chain) under discussion was sequenced for a study of cytomegalovirus exposure and HLA in healthy donors. This clone occurred a few times. CDR1 and CDR2 from the germline V gene are SQVTM and ANQGSEA. Trimming left V 8 bases short and J 6 bases short, with 19 bases between. The CDR3 is made up of 13 amino acids. 60 Vbeta and 13 Jbeta primers were used in PCR. The data were produced by immunoSEQ multiplex PCR, yet TCRdb's version contains in-frame clones alone and is incomplete. The data hold 150,000 to 200,000 clones, with about 86% observed a single time. This sequence originates from a woman aged 18-29 years in good health and CMV-seropositive. The chain is built from TRBV29-1 and TRBJ1-2; D perhaps matches TRBD1 (5 bases). Source material: PBMCs. The CDR3 protein is CSTRDSNLNGYTF. The CDR3 bases are TGCAGCACCCGGGACTCAAACCTAAATGGCTACACCTTC.